This passage covers 19 T cell receptor beta chains from one sample sequenced in a study of CD8+CD57+ T cells in acquired aplastic anemia. Genomic DNA, the template, was used for profiling of the TCR beta VDJ and CDR3. TCRdb fed the reads into MiXCR, producing one record per CDR3 protein. The sample has some 200,000 distinct CDR3 sequences; 34% are singletons. The sequencing input was sorted CD4+, CD8+, or CD8+CD57+ T cells (not recorded which) from PBMCs. These receptor sequences come from a human donor in good health, serving as a control.

This clonotype has ten or more counts. J is TRBJ1-5 and V is TRBV20-1, with D unclear. V lost 3 bases and J lost 7, with 13 bases in between. Germline V gene lookup returns CDR1 DFQATT and CDR2 SNEGSKA (reference sequence). The CDR3 is made up of 13 amino acids. The CDR3 protein is CSASFGERQPQHF. The CDR3 region has the DNA TGCAGTGCTAGTTTCGGGGAGAGGCAGCCCCAGCATTTT.

Turning to this clonotype: Since a much larger clone is just one base distant, this may be a read error. This sequence joins TRBV5-1 and TRBJ1-2, with D uncertain. Germline-derived CDR1 and CDR2 are SGHRS and YFSETQ. CDR3 length: 13 residues. The CDR3 region is CAGSSDQQYGYTF. CDR3 DNA: TGCGCCGGCAGCTCAGATCAACAGTATGGCTACACCTTC.

This clonotype was recorded many times. The CDR3 bases are TGCGCCAGCAGCTTAGTGTATCCCACTGAAGCTTTCTTT. Protein product: CASSLVYPTEAFF. The gene calls are TRBV5-1 and TRBJ1-1; D gene ambiguous. In germline, CDR1 is SGHRS, CDR2 YFSETQ. The CDR3 totals 13 residues. The V and J ends lost 2 bases and 4 bases respectively, with 9 bases between them.

Comments on this clonotype: This may stem from a read error, because a much larger clone lies one nucleotide away. CDR3 region: CSAGIARDRSEAFF. CDR3 sequence (DNA): TGCAGTGCTGGAATAGCCAGGGATAGGTCTGAAGCTTTCTTT. The gene calls are TRBV20-1 and TRBJ1-1; TRBD1 might be the D (5 bases). The CDR3 extends over 14 amino acids. V was trimmed by 5 bases and J by 6 bases, leaving 19 bases between them. Germline CDR1 DFQATT, CDR2 SNEGSKA (reference sequence).

This sequence joins TRBV7-8 and TRBJ2-2, with D possibly matching TRBD1 (6 bases). CDR1 and CDR2 (germline): SGHVS, FQNEAQ. V was clipped by 6 bases and J by 8 bases, with 19 bases between them. This CDR3 is 15 amino acids long. The CDR3 nucleotides are TGTGCCAGCAGTCCAAATACAGGGAAGTTAGGGGAGCTGTTTTTT. Its translation: CASSPNTGKLGELFF.

In its sample, this clonotype was seen a few times. This chain links TRBV18 with TRBJ2-6; D is undetermined. CDR3 length equals 15 residues. Germline V gene sequence: CDR1 KGHSH, CDR2 LQKENI. V lost 4 bases and J 0 bases, leaving 7 bases between the germline ends. The CDR3 DNA sequence: TGTGCCAGCTCACACACAGACTCTGGGGCCAACGTCCTGACTTTC. It translates to CASSHTDSGANVLTF.

This clonotype was counted between two and nine times. No conserved phenylalanine or tryptophan is present at the end of the CDR3, so a read error is the likely explanation. The V gene is TRBV29-1, the J gene TRBJ1-1; D may be TRBD1 (5 bases). Germline V gene data show CDR1 as SQVTM and CDR2 as ANQGSEA. The CDR3 runs 12 residues. CDR3 in DNA: TGCAGCGTTGATTTGTGGGGCACTGAGGCTTTCTGT. The encoded protein is CSVDLWGTEAFC.

This clonotype was picked up many times. This chain connects TRBV20-1 to TRBJ2-4; 8 bases align to TRBD1. The CDR3 is 12 amino acids. The germline CDR1 and CDR2 sequences are DFQATT and SNEGSKA (reference sequence). V lost 6 bases and J lost 6; bases outside the gene matches: 4. CDR3 coding DNA: TGCAGTGCCATGGACAGGGCAAACATTCAGTACTTC. This codes for CSAMDRANIQYF.

The chain is built from TRBV19 and TRBJ2-7; a possible D gene is TRBD1 (6 bases). Germline V gene data show CDR1 as LNHDA and CDR2 as SQIVND (reference sequence). The CDR3 is 15 amino acids. V lost 4 bases and J lost 3, with 16 bases in between. The CDR3 region has the DNA TGTGCCAGTAGTACGACGACAGGCCCCATCTACGAGCAGTACTTC. Its translation: CASSTTTGPIYEQYF.

This clonotype was seen repeatedly, ten times or more. The CDR3 DNA reads TGTGCCAGCAGCTTCTCACGGGCGGATGGCTACACCTTC. Protein product: CASSFSRADGYTF. The chain employs TRBV7-8 and TRBJ1-2, with no clear D. The CDR3 has 13 amino acids. Trimming removed 3 bases from V and 6 bases from J, with 11 bases in between. CDR1 is SGHVS, CDR2 FQNEAQ, per germline.

At least ten counts were recorded for this clonotype. The gene calls are TRBV24-1 and TRBJ2-2; possibly TRBD1 for D (5 bases). The V end lost 0 bases, the J end lost 3 bases, and 10 bases lay between the germline ends. This CDR3 region has 16 residues. The germline V gene has CDR1 KGHDR and CDR2 SFDVKD. The CDR3 loop is CATSDLTGRDTGELFF. The CDR3 nucleotides read TGTGCCACCAGTGATTTGACAGGAAGAGACACCGGGGAGCTGTTTTTT.

The V and J genes are TRBV2 and TRBJ1-1; the match to TRBD1 covers 12 bases. The length of the CDR3 is 14 residues. From germline, CDR1 is SNHLY and CDR2 FYNNEI. Germline trimming cut 6 bases from V and 8 bases from J; bases unmatched to any gene: 7. The CDR3 sequence is CASRPGTGGWEAFF. CDR3 DNA: TGTGCCAGCAGACCCGGGACAGGGGGCTGGGAAGCTTTCTTT.

J is TRBJ2-7 and V is TRBV6-1; 9 bases agree with TRBD2. The CDR3 is made up of 15 amino acids. J lost 2 bases, V lost 9 bases, and 11 bases had no gene match. Per the germline V gene, CDR1 is MNHNS and CDR2 is SASEGT. The CDR3 DNA reads TGTGCCAGTAGGACGTTTCTAGCGGGAACCTACGAGCAGTACTTC. Its translation is CASRTFLAGTYEQYF.

This clonotype has at least ten counts. The CDR3 loop is CASSDRTNQPQHF. The CDR3 nucleotides are TGTGCCAGCAGTGACAGGACTAATCAGCCCCAGCATTTT. J is TRBJ1-5 and V is TRBV2; D call uncertain. The V end lost 3 bases, the J end lost 4 bases, and 7 bases lay between the germline ends. From germline, CDR1 is SNHLY and CDR2 FYNNEI. The CDR3 consists of 13 residues.

Many counts were recorded for this clonotype. The chain employs TRBV29-1 and TRBJ2-2; 7 bases are shared with TRBD1. CDR1 is SQVTM and CDR2 is ANQGSEA in the germline V gene. The CDR3 is 13 residues long. J gave up 5 bases and V 5 bases, and 5 bases lay outside the gene matches. The CDR3 bases are TGCAGCGTTCGGGACAGCAGTACCGGGGAGCTGTTTTTT. This translates into CSVRDSSTGELFF.

This clonotype was found a few times. The CDR3 loop reads CASSPPGTGEETQYF. The CDR3 DNA sequence: TGCGCCAGCAGCCCTCCCGGGACAGGGGAAGAGACCCAGTACTTC. V is TRBV4-1 and J is TRBJ2-5, with 10 bases aligning to TRBD1. The CDR3 runs 15 residues. The ends lost 4 bases at V and 3 bases at J; junction bases unmatched: 5. From germline, CDR1 is MGHRA and CDR2 YSYEKL.

This clonotype was counted at least ten times. This chain joins TRBV7-8 and TRBJ1-1; D is unclear. Germline V CDR1 and CDR2: SGHVS, FQNEAQ. Trimming pared 2 bases from V and 4 bases from J, leaving 11 bases between. The CDR3 is 14 residues long. CDR3 in amino acids: CASSLTSLGTEAFF. As DNA, the CDR3 is TGTGCCAGCAGCTTAACATCTTTAGGCACTGAAGCTTTCTTT.

The rearrangement links TRBV20-1 to TRBJ2-2, with D perhaps matching TRBD2 (6 bases). Germline CDR1 and CDR2: DFQATT and SNEGSKA (reference sequence). This CDR3 has 15 amino acids. V gave up 3 bases and J gave up 1 base, with 12 bases separating them. The chain's CDR3 is CSASRLVGNTGELFF. For the CDR3, the DNA is TGCAGTGCTAGCCGACTAGTGGGGAACACCGGGGAGCTGTTTTTT.

This clonotype was recorded many times. This chain links TRBV20-1 with TRBJ1-6, with D possibly TRBD1 on 6 matching bases. Trimming shortened V by 6 bases and J by 5 bases, and 11 bases separated the two germline ends. CDR1 is DFQATT and CDR2 is SNEGSKA in the germline V gene (reference sequence). The CDR3 consists of 13 residues. The CDR3 DNA follows: TGCAGTGCAAGAACAGGGAATAATTCACCCCTCCACTTT. The encoded protein is CSARTGNNSPLHF.